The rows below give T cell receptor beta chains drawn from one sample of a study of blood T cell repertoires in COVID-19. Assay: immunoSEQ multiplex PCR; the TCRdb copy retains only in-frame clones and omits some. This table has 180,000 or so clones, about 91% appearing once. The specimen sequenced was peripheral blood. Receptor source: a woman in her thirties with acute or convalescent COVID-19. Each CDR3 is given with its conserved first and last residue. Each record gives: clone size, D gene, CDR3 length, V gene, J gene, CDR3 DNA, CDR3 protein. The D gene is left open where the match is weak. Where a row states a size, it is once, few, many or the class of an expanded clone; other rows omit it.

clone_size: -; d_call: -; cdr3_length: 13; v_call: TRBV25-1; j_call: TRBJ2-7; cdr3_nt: TGTGCCAGCGGTCGGGGGTCCTCCTACGAGCAGTACTTC; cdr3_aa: CASGRGSSYEQYF
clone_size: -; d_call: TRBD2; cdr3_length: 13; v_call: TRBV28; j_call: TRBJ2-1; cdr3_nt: TGTGCCAGCCAGCGGGACTCCTACAATGAGCAGTTCTTC; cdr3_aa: CASQRDSYNEQFF
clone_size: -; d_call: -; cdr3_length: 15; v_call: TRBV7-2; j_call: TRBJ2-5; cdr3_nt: TGTGCCAGCAGCTCTACCGGGACACCCATCCGGACCCAGTACTTC; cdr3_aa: CASSSTGTPIRTQYF
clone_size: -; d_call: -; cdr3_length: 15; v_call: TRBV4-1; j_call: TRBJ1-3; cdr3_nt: TGCGCCAGCAGCCAAGAGACATTCTCTGGAAACACCATATATTTT; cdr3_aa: CASSQETFSGNTIYF
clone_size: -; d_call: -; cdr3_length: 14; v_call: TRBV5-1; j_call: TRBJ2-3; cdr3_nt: TGCGCCAGCAGCTCCGAAAAAGCCACAGATACGCAGTATTTT; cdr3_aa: CASSSEKATDTQYF
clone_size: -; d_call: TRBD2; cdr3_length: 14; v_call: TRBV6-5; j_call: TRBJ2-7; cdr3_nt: TGTGCCAGCAAACCGGGACTAGCGGGAGTCGAGCAGTACTTC; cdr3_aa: CASKPGLAGVEQYF
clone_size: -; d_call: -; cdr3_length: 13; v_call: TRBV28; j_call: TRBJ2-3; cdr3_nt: TGTGCCAGCTACAAATCGAGCACAGATACGCAGTATTTT; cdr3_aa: CASYKSSTDTQYF
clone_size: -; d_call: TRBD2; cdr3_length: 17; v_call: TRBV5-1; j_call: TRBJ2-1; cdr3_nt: TGCGCCAGCAGCTTGGGGCTAGCGGGAGGGGCCTACAATGAGCAGTTCTTC; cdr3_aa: CASSLGLAGGAYNEQFF
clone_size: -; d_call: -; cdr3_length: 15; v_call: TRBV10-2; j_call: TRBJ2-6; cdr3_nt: TGCGCCAGCAGCCCTCCCCTCGGTGGGGCCAACGTCCTGACTTTC; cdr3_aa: CASSPPLGGANVLTF
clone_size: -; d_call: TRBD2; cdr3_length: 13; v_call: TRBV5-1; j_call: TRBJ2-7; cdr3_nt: TGCGCCAGCAGCTCTTCTAGCGGGATGGAGCAGTACTTC; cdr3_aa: CASSSSSGMEQYF
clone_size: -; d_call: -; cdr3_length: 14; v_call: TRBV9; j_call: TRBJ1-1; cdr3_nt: TGTGCCAGCAGCGTAACAGGACAAGTCACTGAAGCTTTCTTT; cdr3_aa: CASSVTGQVTEAFF
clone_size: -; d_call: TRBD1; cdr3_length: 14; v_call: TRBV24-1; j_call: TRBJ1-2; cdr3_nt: TGTGCCACCAGTGATCGACAGGGGCTCGGTGGCTACACCTTC; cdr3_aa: CATSDRQGLGGYTF
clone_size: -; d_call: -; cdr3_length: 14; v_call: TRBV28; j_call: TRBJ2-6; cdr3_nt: TGTGCCAGCAGTATCGTCGCTGGGGCCAACGTCCTGACTTTC; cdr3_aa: CASSIVAGANVLTF
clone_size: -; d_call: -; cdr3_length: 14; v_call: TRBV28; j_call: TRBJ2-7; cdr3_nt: TGTGCCAGCAGTGAAGGGGACTTGTCCTACGAGCAGTACTTC; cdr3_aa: CASSEGDLSYEQYF
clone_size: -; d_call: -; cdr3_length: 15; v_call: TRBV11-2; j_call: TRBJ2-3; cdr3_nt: TGTGCCAGCAGCTTATACGAGTCTAGCACAGATACGCAGTATTTT; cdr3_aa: CASSLYESSTDTQYF
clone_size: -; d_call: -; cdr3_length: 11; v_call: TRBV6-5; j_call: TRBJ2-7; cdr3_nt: TGTGCCAGCAGGGACTTCTACGAGCAGTACTTC; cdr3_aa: CASRDFYEQYF
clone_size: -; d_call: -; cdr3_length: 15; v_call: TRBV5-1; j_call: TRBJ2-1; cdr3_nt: TGCGCCAGCAGCCCGTGGTCCGGAGGCCGCAATGAGCAGTTCTTC; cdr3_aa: CASSPWSGGRNEQFF
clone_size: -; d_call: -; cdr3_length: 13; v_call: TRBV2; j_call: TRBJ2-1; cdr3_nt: TGTGCCAGCAGTCTAGGGGGGGGCAATGAGCAGTTCTTC; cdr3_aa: CASSLGGGNEQFF
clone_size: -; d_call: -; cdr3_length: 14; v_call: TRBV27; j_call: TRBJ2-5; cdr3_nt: TGTGCCAGCAGAAGAGCGAGTCCCTTAGAGACCCAGTACTTC; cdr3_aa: CASRRASPLETQYF
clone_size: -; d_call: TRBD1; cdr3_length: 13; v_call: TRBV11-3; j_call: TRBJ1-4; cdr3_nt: TGTGCCAGCAGAGCCGGGACAGGTGGAAAACTGTTTTTT; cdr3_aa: CASRAGTGGKLFF
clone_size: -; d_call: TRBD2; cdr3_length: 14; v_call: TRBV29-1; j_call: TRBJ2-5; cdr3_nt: TGCAGCGTTGAGCCTAGCGGGAGGGGAGAGACCCAGTACTTC; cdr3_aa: CSVEPSGRGETQYF
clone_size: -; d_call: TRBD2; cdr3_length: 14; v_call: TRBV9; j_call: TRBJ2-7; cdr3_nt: TGTGCCAGCAGCCTCGAGCGGGGCTCCTACGAGCAGTACTTC; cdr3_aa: CASSLERGSYEQYF
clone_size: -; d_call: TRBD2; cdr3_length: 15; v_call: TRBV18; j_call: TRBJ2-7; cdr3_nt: TGTGCCAGCTCGTCCGGGGGGGCCCACCGAGGGGAGCAGTACTTC; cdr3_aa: CASSSGGAHRGEQYF
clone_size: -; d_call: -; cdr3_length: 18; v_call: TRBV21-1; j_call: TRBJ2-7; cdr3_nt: TGTGCCAGCAGCAGAACAGCAACACAGGGGAGCAGGACCTACGAGCAGTACTTC; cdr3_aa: CASSRTATQGSRTYEQYF
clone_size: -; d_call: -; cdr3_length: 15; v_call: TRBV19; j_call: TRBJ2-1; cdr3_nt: TGTGCCAGTAGTATAGACGGTCAGGGGGGCGATGAGCAGTTCTTC; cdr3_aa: CASSIDGQGGDEQFF
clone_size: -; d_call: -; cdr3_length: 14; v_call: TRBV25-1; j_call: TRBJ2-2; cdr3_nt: TGTGCCAGCAGTGATCCGGGGGACACCGGGGAGCTGTTTTTT; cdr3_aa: CASSDPGDTGELFF
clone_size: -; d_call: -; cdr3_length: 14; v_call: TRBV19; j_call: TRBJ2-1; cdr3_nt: TGTGCCAGTAAAGCAGGGGTTGGGTTAAATGAGCAGTTCTTC; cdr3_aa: CASKAGVGLNEQFF
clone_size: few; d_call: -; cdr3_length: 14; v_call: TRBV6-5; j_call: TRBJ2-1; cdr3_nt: TGTGCCAGCGCGTTGTCGGGAGCCTACAATGAGCAGTTCTTC; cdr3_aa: CASALSGAYNEQFF
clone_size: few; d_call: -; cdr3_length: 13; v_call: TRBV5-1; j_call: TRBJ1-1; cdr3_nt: TGCGCCAGCAGCTCACAGGGAAACACTGAAGCTTTCTTT; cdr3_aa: CASSSQGNTEAFF
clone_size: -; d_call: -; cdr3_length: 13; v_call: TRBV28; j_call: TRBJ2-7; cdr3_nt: TGTGCCAGCAGTTTATCTCGCCTATACGAGCAGTACTTC; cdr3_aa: CASSLSRLYEQYF
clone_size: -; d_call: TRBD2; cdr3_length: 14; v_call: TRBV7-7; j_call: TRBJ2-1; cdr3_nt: TGTGCTAACGCACTAGCGGGAGCCCACAATGAGCAGTTCTTC; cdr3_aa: CANALAGAHNEQFF
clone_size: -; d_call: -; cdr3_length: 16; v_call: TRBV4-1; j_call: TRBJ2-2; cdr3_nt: TGCGCCAGCAGCCAAGGAGGGTCAGGTTACACCGGGGAGCTGTTTTTT; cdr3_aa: CASSQGGSGYTGELFF
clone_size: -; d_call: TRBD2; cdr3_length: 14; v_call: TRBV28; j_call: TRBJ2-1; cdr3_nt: TGTGCCAGCAGTTTCAGTTCCAGCGGGGCCCAGCAGTTCTTC; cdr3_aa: CASSFSSSGAQQFF
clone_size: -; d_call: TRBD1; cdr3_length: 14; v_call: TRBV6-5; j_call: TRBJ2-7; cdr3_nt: TGTGCCAGCGGAAGGGGACAGGGCGGGCACGAGCAGTACTTC; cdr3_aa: CASGRGQGGHEQYF
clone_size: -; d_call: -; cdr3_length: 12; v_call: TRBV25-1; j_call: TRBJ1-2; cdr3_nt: TGTGCCAGCAGTCTTACTACGGGTGGCTACACCTTC; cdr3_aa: CASSLTTGGYTF
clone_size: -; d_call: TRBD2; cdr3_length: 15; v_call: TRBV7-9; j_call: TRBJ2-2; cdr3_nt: TGTGCCAGCAGCCTCCGGGGACTAACAGCCGGGGAGCTGTTTTTT; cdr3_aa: CASSLRGLTAGELFF
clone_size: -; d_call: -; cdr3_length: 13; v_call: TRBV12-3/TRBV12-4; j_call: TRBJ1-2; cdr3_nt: TGTGCCAGCAGTTCGGAGACTGCCTATGGCTACACCTTC; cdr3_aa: CASSSETAYGYTF
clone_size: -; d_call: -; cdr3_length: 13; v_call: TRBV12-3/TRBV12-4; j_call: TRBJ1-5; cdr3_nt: TGTGCCAGCAGTTTACAACAGAATCAGCCCCAGCATTTT; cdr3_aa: CASSLQQNQPQHF
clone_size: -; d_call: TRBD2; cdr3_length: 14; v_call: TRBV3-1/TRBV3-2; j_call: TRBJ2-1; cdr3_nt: TGTGCCAGCAGTGGCGGGAGAGCCTACAATGAGCAGTTCTTC; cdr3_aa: CASSGGRAYNEQFF
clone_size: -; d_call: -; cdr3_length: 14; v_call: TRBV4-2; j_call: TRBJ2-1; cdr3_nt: TGTGCCAGCAGCCAGGAGAAGGTCCACAATGAGCAGTTCTTC; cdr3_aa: CASSQEKVHNEQFF
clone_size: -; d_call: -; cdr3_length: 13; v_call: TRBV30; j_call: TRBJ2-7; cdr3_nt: TGTGCCTGGAGTTATGGACTCGAAGGCGAGCAGTACTTC; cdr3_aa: CAWSYGLEGEQYF
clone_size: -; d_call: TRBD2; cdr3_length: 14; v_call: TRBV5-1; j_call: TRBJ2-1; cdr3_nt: TGCGCCAGCAGTGGTCTAGCGGGAGCCAATGAGCAGTTCTTC; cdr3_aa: CASSGLAGANEQFF
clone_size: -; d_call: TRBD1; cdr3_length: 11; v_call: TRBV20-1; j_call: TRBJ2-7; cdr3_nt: TGCAGCTCGACAGGGTTCCACGAGCAGTACTTC; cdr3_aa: CSSTGFHEQYF
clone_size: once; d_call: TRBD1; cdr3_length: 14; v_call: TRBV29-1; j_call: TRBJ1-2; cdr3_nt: TGCAGCGCCTGGGACAGCCCAGTACGGGATGGCTACACCTTC; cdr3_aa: CSAWDSPVRDGYTF
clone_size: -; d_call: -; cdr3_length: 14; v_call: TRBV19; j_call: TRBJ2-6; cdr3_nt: TGTGCCAGTACCCTCTCTCCTGGGGCCAACGTCCTGACTTTC; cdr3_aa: CASTLSPGANVLTF
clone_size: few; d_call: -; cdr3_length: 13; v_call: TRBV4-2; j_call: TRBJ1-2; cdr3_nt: TGTGCCAGCAGCCAAGATAGGGAGGCGGGCTACACCTTC; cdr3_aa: CASSQDREAGYTF
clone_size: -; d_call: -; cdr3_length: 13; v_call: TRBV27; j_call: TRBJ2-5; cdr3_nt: TGTGCCAGCAGGTCGCGGCCCCAAGAGACCCAGTACTTC; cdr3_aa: CASRSRPQETQYF
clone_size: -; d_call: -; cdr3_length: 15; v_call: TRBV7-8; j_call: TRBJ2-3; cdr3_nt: TGTGCCAGCAGCTTCCCGGGACAACGCACAGATACGCAGTATTTT; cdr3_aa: CASSFPGQRTDTQYF
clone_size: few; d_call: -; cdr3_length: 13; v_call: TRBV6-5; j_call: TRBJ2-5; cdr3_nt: TGTGCCAGCAGTTACTCAGTGCAGGAGACCCAGTACTTC; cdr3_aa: CASSYSVQETQYF
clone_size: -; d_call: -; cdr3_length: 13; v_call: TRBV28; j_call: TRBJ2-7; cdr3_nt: TGTGCCAGCAGTTTAAGTGGGGCGCCCGAGCAGTACTTC; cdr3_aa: CASSLSGAPEQYF
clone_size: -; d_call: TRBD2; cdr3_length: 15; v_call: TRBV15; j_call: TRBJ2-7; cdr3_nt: TGTGCCACCAGCATTCTACTAGCGGGAGTCGAAGAGCAGTACTTC; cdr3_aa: CATSILLAGVEEQYF
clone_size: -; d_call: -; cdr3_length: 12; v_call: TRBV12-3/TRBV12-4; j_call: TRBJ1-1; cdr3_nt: TGTGCCAGCAGTTTCAGGGGCACTGAAGCTTTCTTT; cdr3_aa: CASSFRGTEAFF
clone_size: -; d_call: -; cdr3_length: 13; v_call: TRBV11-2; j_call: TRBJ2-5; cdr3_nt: TGTGCCAGCAGCTTAGATCATACTGGGACCCAGTACTTC; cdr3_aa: CASSLDHTGTQYF
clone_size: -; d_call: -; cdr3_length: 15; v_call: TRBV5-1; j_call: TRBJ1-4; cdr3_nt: TGCGCCAGCAGTCTACTGGGGCTCACTAATGAAAAACTGTTTTTT; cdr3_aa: CASSLLGLTNEKLFF
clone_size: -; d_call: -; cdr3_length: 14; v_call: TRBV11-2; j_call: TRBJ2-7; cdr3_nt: TGTGCCAGCAGCTTAGGGAACCGGGGCTACGAGCAGTACTTC; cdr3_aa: CASSLGNRGYEQYF
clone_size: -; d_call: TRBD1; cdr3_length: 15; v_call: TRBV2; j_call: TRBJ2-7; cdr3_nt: TGTGCCAGCAGTGAACTTTGGGGACAGGGTACTGAGCAGTACTTC; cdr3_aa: CASSELWGQGTEQYF